The 10 T cell receptor beta chains reported below all come from one sample, sequenced in a study of response to subunit inactivated influenza vaccine. TCRdb ran MiXCR on the RT-PCR reads and lists one entry per CDR3 protein. This table holds about 700,000 distinct CDR3 sequences, more than 11% found once. Sequencing used PBMCs from blood, obtained 14 days before vaccination. The receptors stem from a man aged 50 to 60 who received an inactivated influenza vaccine.

A few counts support this clonotype. CDR3: CASSFNGDPNEKLFF. The CDR3 region has the DNA TGTGCCAGCAGTTTTAATGGGGATCCCAATGAAAAACTGTTTTTT. V and J are TRBV27 and TRBJ1-4, with D unresolved. Germline V gives CDR1 MNHEY, CDR2 SMNVEV (reference sequence). The V end lost 3 bases, the J end lost 5 bases, and 13 bases lay between the germline ends. The CDR3 length is 15 residues. The whole variable domain, filled in from reference TRBV27 and TRBJ1-4, reads EAQVTQNPRYLITVTGKKLTVTCSQNMNHEYMSWYRQDPGLGLRQIYYSMNVEVTDKGDVPEGYKVSRKEKRNFPLILESPSPNQTSLYFCASSFNGDPNEKLFFGSGTQLSVL.

CDR3 sequence reads: CAIQQGVEPQHF. CDR3 coding DNA: TGTGCCATCCAACAGGGGGTTGAGCCCCAGCATTTT. The chain recombines TRBV10-3 with TRBJ1-5, with 8 nucleotides matching TRBD1. The CDR3 spans 12 residues. The trim removed 8 bases at V and 8 bases at J, leaving 5 bases unmatched. From germline, CDR1 is ENHRY and CDR2 SYGVKD.

This clonotype has just a few counts. CDR3 loop: CASSRDASSGANVLTF. For the CDR3, the DNA is TGCGCCAGCAGCCGTGATGCCTCCTCTGGGGCCAACGTCCTGACTTTC. This chain connects TRBV4-3 to TRBJ2-6; D is unclear. The germline V gene encodes CDR1 LGHNA and CDR2 YSLEER. The CDR3 consists of 16 residues. The V end was cut by 4 bases, the J end by 0 bases, with 10 bases between.

This chain uses TRBV6-2 or TRBV6-3 with TRBJ2-7, with 7 bases aligning to TRBD1. Trimming took 0 bases from V and 6 from J; bases not matched to a gene: 5. Germline values: CDR1 MNHEY, CDR2 SVGEGT. CDR3 length equals 14 residues. The CDR3 sequence is CASSYSNTGVEQYF. DNA of the CDR3: TGTGCCAGCAGTTACTCGAATACAGGGGTCGAGCAGTACTTC.

The chain employs TRBV5-1 and TRBJ2-7; TRBD1 might be the D (6 bases). The CDR3 runs to 16 residues. V shed 7 bases and J shed 6 bases, with 26 bases lying between them. The germline gives CDR1 SGHRS, CDR2 YFSETQ. DNA of the CDR3: TGCGCCAGCCGGCTCGTTCTACAGGGAACAGGGAGCGAGCAGTACTTC. Its protein is CASRLVLQGTGSEQYF.

The CDR3 region is CASKGVDQETQYF. The CDR3 bases are TGTGCCAGCAAAGGGGTAGACCAAGAGACCCAGTACTTC. The rearrangement joins TRBV4-2 to TRBJ2-5, with a weak D call TRBD1 (5 bases). The CDR3 runs 13 residues. Trimming removed 7 bases at V and 0 bases at J, with 9 bases between. Germline loops: CDR1 LGHNA, CDR2 YNFKEQ.

This clonotype appeared a few times. This chain connects TRBV5-6 to TRBJ2-1; 10 nucleotides align to TRBD2. CDR1 SGHDT and CDR2 YYEEEE come from the germline V gene. The CDR3 length is 15 residues. With 0 bases clipped from V and 8 bases from J, the junction kept 5 bases outside the gene matches. The CDR3 sequence: CASSLEASGSYEQFF. The CDR3 region has the DNA TGTGCCAGCAGCTTGGAGGCTAGCGGGAGTTATGAGCAGTTCTTC.

In its sample, this clonotype was seen many times. The CDR3, as DNA: TGTGCCAGCTCACCGGGACAGGGAGATCAGCCCCAGCATTTT. This encodes CASSPGQGDQPQHF. The chain employs TRBV18 and TRBJ1-5, with TRBD1 matching 9 bases. CDR1 is KGHSH and CDR2 is LQKENI in the germline V gene. The CDR3 covers 14 residues. The junction had 2 bases not matched to a gene; V was cut back by 3 bases and J by 5 bases.

The chain links TRBV7-2 to TRBJ1-5; D uncertain. CDR3 length equals 17 residues. The ends were cut back, 0 bases at V and 2 bases at J, with 14 bases in the middle. In germline, CDR1 is SGHTA, CDR2 FQGNSA. CDR3 sequence (DNA): TGTGCCAGCAGCTTAGCAGGCAGTCAGCCAGGCAATCAGCCCCAGCATTTT. This sequence encodes CASSLAGSQPGNQPQHF.

This clonotype came up a few times. V usage is TRBV5-1 and J usage is TRBJ1-2; tentatively, D is TRBD1 (5 bases). The CDR3 has 15 residues. Trimming took 4 bases from V and 4 from J, leaving 17 bases between them. Germline loops: CDR1 SGHRS, CDR2 YFSETQ. The CDR3 spells CASSPRPGTAYGYTF. CDR3 nucleotides: TGCGCCAGCAGCCCCCGTCCCGGGACGGCCTATGGCTACACCTTC.